This T cell receptor beta chain was captured in a study of blood T cell repertoires in COVID-19. Whole-study context: The origin of the acute and convalescent COVID-19 samples was the United States, Italy and Spain. PBMCs, B-cell-depleted T cells, or T cells provided the cDNA or gDNA that made up the material.

Seattle patients were enrolled while actively infected and followed longitudinally. V lost 2 bases and J lost 1; bases outside the gene matches: 12. This CDR3 comprises 19 residues. The germline CDR1 and CDR2 sequences are LNHDA and SQIVND (reference sequence). Authors' processing steps: Counts of nucleated cells, estimated from reference gene primer amplification, were obtained. Measured with immunoSEQ multiplex PCR; TCRdb has only the in-frame clones, and not every one. V, J and clone size reflect that table, while D and trimming were determined from the DNA. The data show some 310,000 clones, with roughly 90% seen just once and roughly 2.9% held by the top ten.

The gene calls are TRBV19 and TRBJ2-4, with TRBD2 matching over 9 bases. The specimen sequenced was peripheral blood. The sequence was collected from a woman in her twenties or thirties with COVID-19, enrolled during active disease. CDR3 residues: CASSIPPRREGPAKNIQYF. CDR3 nucleotides: TGTGCCAGTAGTATACCCCCTCGGCGGGAGGGCCCGGCCAAAAACATTCAGTACTTC.